This section outlines one TCR beta chain sequence together with its context. Its antigen is currently unknown. The ends were cut back, 7 bases at V and 11 bases at J, with 17 bases in the middle. The CDR3 is made up of 12 amino acids. In germline, CDR1 is MDHEN, CDR2 SYDVKM. The data were obtained in a study of blood T cells in healthy people across ages. Study outcomes and limitations: CMV status of donors was unknown, possibly confounding expanded clonotype changes. Unsorted PBMC input precluded a conclusive naive versus antigen-experienced comparison.

Researchers collected ten milliliters of peripheral blood from every single donor. Using a J-beta primer mix together with a sample-barcoded 5' primer, a second PCR was run for roughly 6 to 11 cycles. A 12-random-nucleotide template-switch adaptor tagged each cDNA molecule. MiXCR, run by TCRdb on the 5' RACE reads, gives a single entry per CDR3 protein. The table has over a million distinct CDR3 sequences, roughly 45% seen once. The sequence derives from a woman aged 60-75 years in good health. The sequencing sample was made of blood. The chain combines TRBV28 with TRBJ2-5; D may be TRBD2 (6 bases). The CDR3 loop is CASTGTHNEQYF. DNA of the CDR3: TGTGCCAGCACGGGGACTCACAATGAGCAGTACTTC.